This T cell receptor (beta chain) is from a study of blood T cell repertoires in COVID-19. Study details: Collection of acute and convalescent COVID-19 samples took place in the United States, Italy and Spain. Nucleic acid was either cDNA or gDNA, and it came from T cells, B-cell-depleted T cells, or PBMCs.

Germline V CDR1 and CDR2: SGHNT, YYREEE (reference sequence). The CDR3 extends over 16 amino acids. V shed 3 bases and J 4 bases; nucleotides not matched to a gene: 9. Libraries were prepared by immunoSEQ multiplex PCR; TCRdb keeps only in-frame clonotypes and omits some of them. The sample yields about 200,000 clones, about 89% seen once. The source material was PBMCs or T cells enriched from blood (not recorded which). The sequence derives from a woman aged 18 to 35 who had recovered from COVID-19. V is TRBV5-4 and J is TRBJ1-4; TRBD1 aligns across 7 bases. DNA of the CDR3: TGTGCCAGCAGCTCCCAAGGGGACAGTCTTAATGAAAAACTGTTTTTT. Amino acid sequence: CASSSQGDSLNEKLFF.